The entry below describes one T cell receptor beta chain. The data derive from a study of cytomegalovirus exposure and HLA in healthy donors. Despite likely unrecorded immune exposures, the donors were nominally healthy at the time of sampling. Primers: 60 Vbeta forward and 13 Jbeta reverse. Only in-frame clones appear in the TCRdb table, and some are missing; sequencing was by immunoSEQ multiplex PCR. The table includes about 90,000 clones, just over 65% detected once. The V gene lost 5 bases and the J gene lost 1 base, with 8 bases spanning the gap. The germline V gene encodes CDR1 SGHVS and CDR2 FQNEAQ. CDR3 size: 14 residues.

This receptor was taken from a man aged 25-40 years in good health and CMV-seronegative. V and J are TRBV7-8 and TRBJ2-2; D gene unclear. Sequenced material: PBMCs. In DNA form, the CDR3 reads TGTGCCAGCAGCGTAGGGCTGAACACCGGGGAGCTGTTTTTT. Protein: CASSVGLNTGELFF.